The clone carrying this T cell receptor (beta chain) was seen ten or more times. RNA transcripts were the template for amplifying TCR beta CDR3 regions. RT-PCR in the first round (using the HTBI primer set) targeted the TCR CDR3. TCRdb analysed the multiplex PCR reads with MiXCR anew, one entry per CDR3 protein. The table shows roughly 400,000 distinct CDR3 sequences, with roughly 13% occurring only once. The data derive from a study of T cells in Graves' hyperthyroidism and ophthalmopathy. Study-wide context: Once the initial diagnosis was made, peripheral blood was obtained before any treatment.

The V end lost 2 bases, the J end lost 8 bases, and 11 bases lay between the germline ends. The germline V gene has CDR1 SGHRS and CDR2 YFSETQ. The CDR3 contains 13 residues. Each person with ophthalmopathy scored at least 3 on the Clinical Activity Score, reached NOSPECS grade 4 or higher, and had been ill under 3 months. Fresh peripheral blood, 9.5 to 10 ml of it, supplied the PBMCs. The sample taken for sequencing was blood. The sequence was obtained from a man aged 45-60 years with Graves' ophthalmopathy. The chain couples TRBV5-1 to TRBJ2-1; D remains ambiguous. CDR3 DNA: TGCGCCAGCAGCTTCATACCCACAGATGAGCAGTTCTTC. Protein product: CASSFIPTDEQFF.